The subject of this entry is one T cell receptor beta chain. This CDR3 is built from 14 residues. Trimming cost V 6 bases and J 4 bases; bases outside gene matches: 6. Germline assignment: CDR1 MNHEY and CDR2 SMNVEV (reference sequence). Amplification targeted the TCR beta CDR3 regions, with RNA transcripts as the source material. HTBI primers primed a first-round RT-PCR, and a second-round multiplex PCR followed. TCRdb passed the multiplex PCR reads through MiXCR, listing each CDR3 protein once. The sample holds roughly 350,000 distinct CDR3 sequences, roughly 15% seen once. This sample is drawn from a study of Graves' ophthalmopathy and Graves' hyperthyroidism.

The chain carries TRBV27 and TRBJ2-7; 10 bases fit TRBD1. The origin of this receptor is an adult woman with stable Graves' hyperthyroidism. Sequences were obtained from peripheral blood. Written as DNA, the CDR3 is TGTGCCAGCAGGACAGGGGGCGCGATATACGAGCAGTACTTC. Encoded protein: CASRTGGAIYEQYF.